This T cell receptor beta chain is drawn from a study of blood T cells in healthy people across ages. General observations from the study: TCR beta diversity per million T cells fell roughly linearly with age.

The V gene end was trimmed by 5 bases and the J gene end by 2 bases; junction bases not matched to a gene: 12. Germline V gives CDR1 PRHDT, CDR2 FYEKMQ (reference sequence). This CDR3 spans 17 amino acids. The use of a sample-barcoded 5' primer and a J-beta primer mix characterized a second PCR of roughly 6 to 11 cycles. TCRdb analysed the 5' RACE reads with MiXCR anew, one entry per CDR3 protein. The sample consists of some 1.7 million distinct CDR3 sequences, 28% of them appearing once. As concerns this clonotype: Its target is not known.

This TCR was sampled from a woman younger than 45 in good health. The sample consisted of blood. The rearrangement joins TRBV13 to TRBJ2-1; 7 bases align to TRBD2. Here the CDR3 reads CASSRTLSGVAYNEQFF. In nucleotides, the CDR3 is TGTGCCAGCAGCCGCACACTAAGCGGGGTGGCCTACAATGAGCAGTTCTTC.